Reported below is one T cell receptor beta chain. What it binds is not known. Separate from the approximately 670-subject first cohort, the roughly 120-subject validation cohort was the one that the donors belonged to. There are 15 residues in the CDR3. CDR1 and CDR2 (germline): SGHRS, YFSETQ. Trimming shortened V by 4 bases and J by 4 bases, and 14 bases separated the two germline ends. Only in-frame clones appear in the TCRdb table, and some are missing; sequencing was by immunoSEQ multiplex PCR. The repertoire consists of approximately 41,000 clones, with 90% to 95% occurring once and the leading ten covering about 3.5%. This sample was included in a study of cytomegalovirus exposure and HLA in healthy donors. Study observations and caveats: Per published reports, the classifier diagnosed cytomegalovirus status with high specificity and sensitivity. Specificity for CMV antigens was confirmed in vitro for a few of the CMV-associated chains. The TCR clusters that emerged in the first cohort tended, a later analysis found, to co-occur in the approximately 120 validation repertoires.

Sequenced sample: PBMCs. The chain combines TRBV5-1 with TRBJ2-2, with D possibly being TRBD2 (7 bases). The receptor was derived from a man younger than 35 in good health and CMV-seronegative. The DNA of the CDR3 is TGCGCCAGCAGCCCCAGGGGCGGGAGCACCGGGGAGCTGTTTTTT. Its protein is CASSPRGGSTGELFF.